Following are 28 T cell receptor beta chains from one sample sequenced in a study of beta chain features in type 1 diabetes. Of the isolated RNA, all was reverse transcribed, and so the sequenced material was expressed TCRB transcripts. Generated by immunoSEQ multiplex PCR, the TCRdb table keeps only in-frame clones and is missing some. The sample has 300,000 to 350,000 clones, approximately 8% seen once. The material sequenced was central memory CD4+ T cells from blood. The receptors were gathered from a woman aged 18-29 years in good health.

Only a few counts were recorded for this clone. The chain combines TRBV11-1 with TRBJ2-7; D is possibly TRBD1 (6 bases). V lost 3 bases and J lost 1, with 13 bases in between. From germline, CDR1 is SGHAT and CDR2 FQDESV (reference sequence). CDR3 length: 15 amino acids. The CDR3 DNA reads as TGTGCCAGCAGCTTGTCGACAGGAGTATCCTACGAGCAGTACTTC. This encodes CASSLSTGVSYEQYF.

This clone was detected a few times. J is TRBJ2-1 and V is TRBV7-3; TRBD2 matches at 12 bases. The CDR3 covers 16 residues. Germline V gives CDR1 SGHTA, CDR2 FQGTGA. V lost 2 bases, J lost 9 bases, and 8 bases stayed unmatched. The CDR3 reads CASSLFRLAGAGEQFF. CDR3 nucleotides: TGTGCCAGCAGCTTATTCCGACTAGCGGGAGCCGGTGAGCAGTTCTTC.

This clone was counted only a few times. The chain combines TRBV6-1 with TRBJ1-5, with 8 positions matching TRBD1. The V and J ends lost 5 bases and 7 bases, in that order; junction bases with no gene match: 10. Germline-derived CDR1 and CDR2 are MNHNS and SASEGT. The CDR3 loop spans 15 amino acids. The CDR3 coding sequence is TGTGCCAGCAGTACAGGGGGTGCAGGGCGGCAGCCCCAGCATTTT. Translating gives CASSTGGAGRQPQHF.

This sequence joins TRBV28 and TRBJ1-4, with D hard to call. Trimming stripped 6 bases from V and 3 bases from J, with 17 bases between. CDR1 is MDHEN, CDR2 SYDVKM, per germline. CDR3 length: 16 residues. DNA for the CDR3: TGTGCCAGCAGAAAGATTACAGCAAGGGCTAATGAAAAACTGTTTTTT. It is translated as CASRKITARANEKLFF. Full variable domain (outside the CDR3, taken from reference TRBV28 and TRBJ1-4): DVKVTQSSRYLVKRTGEKVFLECVQDMDHENMFWYRQDPGLGLRLIYFSYDVKMKEKGDIPEGYSVSREKKERFSLILESASTNQTSMYLCASRKITARANEKLFFGSGTQLSVL.

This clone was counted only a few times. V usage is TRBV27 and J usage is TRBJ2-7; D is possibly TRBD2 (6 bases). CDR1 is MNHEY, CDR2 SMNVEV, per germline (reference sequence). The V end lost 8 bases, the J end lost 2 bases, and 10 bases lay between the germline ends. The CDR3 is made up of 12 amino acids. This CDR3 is CASSEGPYEQYF. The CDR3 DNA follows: TGTGCCAGCTCGGAGGGGCCCTACGAGCAGTACTTC.

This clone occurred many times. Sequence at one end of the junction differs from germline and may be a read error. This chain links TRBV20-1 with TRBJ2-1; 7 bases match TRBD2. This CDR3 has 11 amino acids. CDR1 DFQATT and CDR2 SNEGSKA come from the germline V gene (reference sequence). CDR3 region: CHGRSYNEQFF. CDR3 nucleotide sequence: TGTCACGGGAGGTCCTACAATGAGCAGTTCTTC.

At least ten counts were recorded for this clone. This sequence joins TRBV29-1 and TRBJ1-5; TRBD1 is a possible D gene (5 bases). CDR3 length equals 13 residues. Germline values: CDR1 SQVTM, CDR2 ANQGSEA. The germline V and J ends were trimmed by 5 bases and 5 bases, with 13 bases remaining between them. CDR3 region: CSVRWGVDQPQHF. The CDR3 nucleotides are TGCAGCGTTAGGTGGGGCGTGGATCAGCCCCAGCATTTT.

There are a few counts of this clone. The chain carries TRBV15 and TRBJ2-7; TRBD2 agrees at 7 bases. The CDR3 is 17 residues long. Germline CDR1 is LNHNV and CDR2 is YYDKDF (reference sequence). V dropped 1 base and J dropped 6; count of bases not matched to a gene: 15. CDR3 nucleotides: TGTGCCACCAGCAGAGTAAGGACTAGAGACAGCGGCGGCGAGCAGTACTTC. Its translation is CATSRVRTRDSGGEQYF.

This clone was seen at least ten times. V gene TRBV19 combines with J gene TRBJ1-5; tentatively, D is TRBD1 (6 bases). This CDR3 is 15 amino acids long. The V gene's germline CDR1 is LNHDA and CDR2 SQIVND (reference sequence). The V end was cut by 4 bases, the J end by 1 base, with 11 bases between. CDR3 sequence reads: CASSTRTESNQPQHF. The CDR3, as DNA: TGTGCCAGTAGTACCCGGACAGAGAGCAATCAGCCCCAGCATTTT.

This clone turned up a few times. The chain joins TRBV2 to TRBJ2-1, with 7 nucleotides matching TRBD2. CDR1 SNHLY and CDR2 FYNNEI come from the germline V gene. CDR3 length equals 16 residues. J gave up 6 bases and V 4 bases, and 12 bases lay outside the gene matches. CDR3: CASSVLWGGQTNEQFF. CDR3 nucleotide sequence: TGTGCCAGCAGTGTTCTGTGGGGAGGGCAGACCAATGAGCAGTTCTTC. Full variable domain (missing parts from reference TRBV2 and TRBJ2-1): EPEVTQTPSHQVTQMGQEVILRCVPISNHLYFYWYRQILGQKVEFLVSFYNNEISEKSEIFDDQFSVERPDGSNFTLKIRSTKLEDSAMYFCASSVLWGGQTNEQFFGPGTRLTVL.

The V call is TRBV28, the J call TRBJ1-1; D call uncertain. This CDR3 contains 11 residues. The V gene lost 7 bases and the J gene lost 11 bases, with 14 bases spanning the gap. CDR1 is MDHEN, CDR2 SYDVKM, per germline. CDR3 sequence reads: CASKGEGSAFF. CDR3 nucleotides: TGTGCCAGCAAAGGAGAAGGTAGTGCTTTCTTT.

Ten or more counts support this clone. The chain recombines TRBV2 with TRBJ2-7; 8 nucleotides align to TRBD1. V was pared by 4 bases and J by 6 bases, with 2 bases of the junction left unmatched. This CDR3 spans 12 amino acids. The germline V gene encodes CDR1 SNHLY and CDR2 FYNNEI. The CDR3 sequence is CASSATGVEQYF. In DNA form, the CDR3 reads TGTGCCAGCAGTGCGACAGGGGTCGAGCAGTACTTC.

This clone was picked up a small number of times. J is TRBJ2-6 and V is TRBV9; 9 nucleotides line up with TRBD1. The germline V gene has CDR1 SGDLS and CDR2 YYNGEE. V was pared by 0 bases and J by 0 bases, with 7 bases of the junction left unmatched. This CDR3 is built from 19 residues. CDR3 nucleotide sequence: TGTGCCAGCAGCGTAGGGTGGGGGACAGGGACCTCTGGGGCCAACGTCCTGACTTTC. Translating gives CASSVGWGTGTSGANVLTF. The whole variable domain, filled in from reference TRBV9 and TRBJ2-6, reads DSGVTQTPKHLITATGQRVTLRCSPRSGDLSVYWYQQSLDQGLQFLIQYYNGEERAKGNILERFSAQQFPDLHSELNLSSLELGDSALYFCASSVGWGTGTSGANVLTFGAGSRLTVL.

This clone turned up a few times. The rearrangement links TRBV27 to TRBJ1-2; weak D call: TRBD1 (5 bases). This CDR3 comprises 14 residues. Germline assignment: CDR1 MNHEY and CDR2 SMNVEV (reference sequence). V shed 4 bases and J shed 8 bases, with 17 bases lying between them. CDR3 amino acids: CASSSGRGTGGYTF. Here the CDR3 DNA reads TGTGCCAGCAGTTCCGGTCGGGGGACGGGCGGCTACACCTTC.

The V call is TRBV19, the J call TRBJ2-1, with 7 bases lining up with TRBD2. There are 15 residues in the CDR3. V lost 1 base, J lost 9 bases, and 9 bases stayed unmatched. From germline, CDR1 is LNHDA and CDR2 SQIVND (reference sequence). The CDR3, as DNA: TGTGCCAGTAGTATAGGGGGGGGGAGCCACCTTGAGCAGTTCTTC. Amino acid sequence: CASSIGGGSHLEQFF.

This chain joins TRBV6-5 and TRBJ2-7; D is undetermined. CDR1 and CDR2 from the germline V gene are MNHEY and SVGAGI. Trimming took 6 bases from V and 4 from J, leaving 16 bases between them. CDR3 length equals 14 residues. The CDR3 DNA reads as TGTGCCAGCAGCCCGCTTACGGGCGGTTACGAGCAGTACTTC. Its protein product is CASSPLTGGYEQYF.

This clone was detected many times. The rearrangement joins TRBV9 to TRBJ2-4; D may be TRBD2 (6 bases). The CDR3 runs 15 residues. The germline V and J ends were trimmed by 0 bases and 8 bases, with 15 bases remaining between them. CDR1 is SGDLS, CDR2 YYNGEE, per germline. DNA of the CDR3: TGTGCCAGCAGCGTAGAACCGGGGGTAGGAGACATTCAGTACTTC. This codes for CASSVEPGVGDIQYF.

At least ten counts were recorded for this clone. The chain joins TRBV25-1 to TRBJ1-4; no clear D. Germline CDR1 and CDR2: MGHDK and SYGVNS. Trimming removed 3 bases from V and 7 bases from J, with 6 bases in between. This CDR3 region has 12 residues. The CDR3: CASSDWGEKLFF. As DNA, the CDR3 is TGTGCCAGCAGTGATTGGGGTGAAAAACTGTTTTTT.

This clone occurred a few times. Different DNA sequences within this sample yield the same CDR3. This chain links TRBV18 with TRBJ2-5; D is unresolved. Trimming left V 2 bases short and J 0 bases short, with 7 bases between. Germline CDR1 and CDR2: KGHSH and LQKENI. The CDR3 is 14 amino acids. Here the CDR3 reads CASSPDGYQETQYF. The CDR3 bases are TGTGCCAGCTCACCAGACGGGTACCAAGAGACCCAGTACTTC.

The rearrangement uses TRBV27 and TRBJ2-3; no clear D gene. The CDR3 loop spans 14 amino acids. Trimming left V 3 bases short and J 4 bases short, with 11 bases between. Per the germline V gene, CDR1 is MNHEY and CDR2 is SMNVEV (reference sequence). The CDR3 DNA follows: TGTGCCAGCAGTTTTTGGCCGTTTCCAGATACGCAGTATTTT. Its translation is CASSFWPFPDTQYF.

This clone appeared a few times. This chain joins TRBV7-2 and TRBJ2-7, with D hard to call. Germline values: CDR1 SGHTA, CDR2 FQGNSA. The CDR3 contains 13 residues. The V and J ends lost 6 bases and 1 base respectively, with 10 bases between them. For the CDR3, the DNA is TGTGCCAGCAGTCACTATTATTCCTACGAGCAGTACTTC. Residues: CASSHYYSYEQYF. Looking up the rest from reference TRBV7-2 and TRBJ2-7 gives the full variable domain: GAGVSQSPSNKVTEKGKDVELRCDPISGHTALYWYRQSLGQGLEFLIYFQGNSAPDKSGLPSDRFSAERTGGSVSTLTIQRTQQEDSAVYLCASSHYYSYEQYFGPGTRLTVT.

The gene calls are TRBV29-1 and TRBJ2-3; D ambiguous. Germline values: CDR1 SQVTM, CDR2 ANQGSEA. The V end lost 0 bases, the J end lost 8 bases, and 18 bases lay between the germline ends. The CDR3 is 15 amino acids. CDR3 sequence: CSVEESSKGLGTQYF. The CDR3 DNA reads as TGCAGCGTTGAAGAATCGTCGAAAGGCCTCGGTACGCAGTATTTT.

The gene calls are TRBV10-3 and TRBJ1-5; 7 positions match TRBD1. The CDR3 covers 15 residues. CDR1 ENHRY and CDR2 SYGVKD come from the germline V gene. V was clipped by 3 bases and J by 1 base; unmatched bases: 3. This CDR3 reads CAISETGASNQPQHF. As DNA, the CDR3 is TGTGCCATCAGTGAAACAGGGGCCAGCAATCAGCCCCAGCATTTT.

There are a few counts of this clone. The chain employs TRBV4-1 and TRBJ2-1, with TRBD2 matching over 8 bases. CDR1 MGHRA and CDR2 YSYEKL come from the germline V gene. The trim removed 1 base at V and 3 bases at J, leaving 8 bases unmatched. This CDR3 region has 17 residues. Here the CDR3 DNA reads TGCGCCAGCAGCCAAGTACCTAGCGGGTCGGGCTACAATGAGCAGTTCTTC. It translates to CASSQVPSGSGYNEQFF.

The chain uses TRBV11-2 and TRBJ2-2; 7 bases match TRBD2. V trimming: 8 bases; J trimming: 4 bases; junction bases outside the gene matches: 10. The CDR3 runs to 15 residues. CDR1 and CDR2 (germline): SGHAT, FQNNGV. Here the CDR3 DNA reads TGTGCCAGCTCCAGCTCAGCTAGCGGCACCGGGGAGCTGTTTTTT. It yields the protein CASSSSASGTGELFF. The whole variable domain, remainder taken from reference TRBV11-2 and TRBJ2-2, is EAGVAQSPRYKIIEKRQSVAFWCNPISGHATLYWYQQILGQGPKLLIQFQNNGVVDDSQLPKDRFSAERLKGVDSTLKIQPAKLEDSAVYLCASSSSASGTGELFFGEGSRLTVL.

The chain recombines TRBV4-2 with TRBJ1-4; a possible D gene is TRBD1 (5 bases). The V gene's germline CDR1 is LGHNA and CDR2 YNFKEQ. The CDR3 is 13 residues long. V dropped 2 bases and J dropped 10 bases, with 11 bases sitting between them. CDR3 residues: CASSQQGLGKLFF. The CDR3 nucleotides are TGTGCCAGCAGCCAACAGGGATTAGGAAAACTGTTTTTT.

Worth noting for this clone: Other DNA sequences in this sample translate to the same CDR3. DNA of the CDR3: TGTGCCAGCAGCCCTCTCGCGGTTAGCACAGATACGCAGTATTTT. Its translation: CASSPLAVSTDTQYF. The rearrangement links TRBV9 to TRBJ2-3; D is uncertain. V was cut by 4 bases and J by 0 bases, with 12 bases left in between. Per germline, CDR1 SGDLS and CDR2 YYNGEE. This CDR3 comprises 15 residues.

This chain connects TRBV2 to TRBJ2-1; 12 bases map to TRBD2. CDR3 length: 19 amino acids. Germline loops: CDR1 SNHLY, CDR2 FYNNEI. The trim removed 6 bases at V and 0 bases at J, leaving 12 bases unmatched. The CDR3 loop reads CASRTPGTSGSRSYNEQFF. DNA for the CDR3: TGTGCCAGCAGAACTCCCGGGACTAGCGGGTCCCGCTCCTACAATGAGCAGTTCTTC.